Shown below are 32 T cell receptor beta chains from a single sample sequenced in a study of blood T cell repertoires in COVID-19. Some clones are missing from TCRdb's copy, which holds only in-frame ones; the method was immunoSEQ multiplex PCR. Of about 60,000 clones in the sample, roughly 80% were seen once. The source material was PBMCs or T cells enriched from blood (not recorded which). These receptors were taken from a woman aged 40 to 55 with acute COVID-19.

The chain uses TRBV28 and TRBJ2-7, with D possibly matching TRBD1 (5 bases). Trimming took off 2 bases at V and 1 base at J, with 15 bases between the two ends. Germline CDR1 and CDR2: MDHEN and SYDVKM. The CDR3 contains 16 residues. The CDR3 reads CASSLLGGADSYEQYF. The CDR3 nucleotides read TGTGCCAGCAGTTTACTAGGTGGGGCAGATTCCTACGAGCAGTACTTC.

V and J are TRBV5-8 and TRBJ2-7, with unresolved D. This CDR3 is 13 amino acids long. Germline CDR1 and CDR2: SGHTS and YDEGEE. V dropped 0 bases and J dropped 0 bases, with 4 bases sitting between them. Here the CDR3 reads CASSLAGSYEQYF. CDR3 DNA: TGTGCCAGCAGCTTGGCCGGCTCCTACGAGCAGTACTTC.

This clone was picked up one time. The chain couples TRBV28 to TRBJ2-3, with 9 nucleotides matching TRBD1. Germline-derived CDR1 and CDR2 are MDHEN and SYDVKM. The CDR3 contains 15 residues. Germline trimming cut 10 bases from V and 1 base from J; bases unmatched to any gene: 9. The CDR3 reads CATKGTGLGTDTQYF. DNA for the CDR3: TGTGCCACCAAGGGGACAGGGCTTGGCACAGATACGCAGTATTTT.

This clone showed up just once. V gene TRBV7-8 combines with J gene TRBJ2-6; tentative D call: TRBD1 (5 bases). Germline CDR1 SGHVS, CDR2 FQNEAQ. The CDR3 consists of 15 residues. Between the trimmed V and J ends, which lost 4 bases and 0 bases, there was a span of 7 bases. CDR3 DNA: TGTGCCAGCAGCTCCGACAGCTCTGGGGCCAACGTCCTGACTTTC. Amino acids: CASSSDSSGANVLTF.

The chain has TRBV29-1 and TRBJ1-1; D perhaps matches TRBD1 (5 bases). This CDR3 has 12 residues. CDR1 is SQVTM and CDR2 is ANQGSEA in the germline V gene. V dropped 5 bases and J dropped 0 bases, with 7 bases sitting between them. The CDR3 DNA sequence: TGCAGCGTTAGGGGCGTGAACACTGAAGCTTTCTTT. Translated, it gives CSVRGVNTEAFF.

The rearrangement uses TRBV28 and TRBJ1-5; TRBD1 might be the D (5 bases). CDR1 and CDR2 from the germline V gene are MDHEN and SYDVKM. The length of the CDR3 is 16 residues. V was cut by 6 bases and J by 2 bases, with 17 bases left in between. CDR3 nucleotides: TGTGCCAGCAGCCAAGCTGGGGGGAATGGCAATCAGCCCCAGCATTTT. This sequence encodes CASSQAGGNGNQPQHF.

This sequence joins TRBV5-1 and TRBJ2-7; 9 bases align to TRBD1. The CDR3 loop spans 16 amino acids. Per germline, CDR1 SGHRS and CDR2 YFSETQ. Losses at the gene ends were 1 base for V and 7 bases for J; bases not matched to a gene: 12. This CDR3 is CASSLFETGGFREQYF. The CDR3, as DNA: TGCGCCAGCAGCTTGTTCGAGACAGGGGGGTTTAGGGAGCAGTACTTC.

This clone was recorded a few times. This chain links TRBV12-1 with TRBJ2-7; TRBD1 is the table's D call and was not checked against the DNA. TRBV12-1 is assigned pseudogene status. The CDR3 sequence is 15 residues long. The chain's CDR3 is CASSSQTGTSYEQYV. The DNA of the CDR3 is TGTGCCAGCAGCTCTCAGACAGGAACCTCCTACGAGCAGTACGTC.

The chain recombines TRBV28 with TRBJ1-1, with 9 bases fitting TRBD1. The ends lost 5 bases at V and 1 base at J; junction bases unmatched: 8. From germline, CDR1 is MDHEN and CDR2 SYDVKM. The CDR3 runs 16 residues. CDR3 sequence (DNA): TGTGCCAGCAGTACCCAGGGACAGGGACCGAACACTGAAGCTTTCTTT. Translated, it gives CASSTQGQGPNTEAFF. Variable domain in full (rest from reference TRBV28 and TRBJ1-1): DVKVTQSSRYLVKRTGEKVFLECVQDMDHENMFWYRQDPGLGLRLIYFSYDVKMKEKGDIPEGYSVSREKKERFSLILESASTNQTSMYLCASSTQGQGPNTEAFFGQGTRLTVV.

V usage is TRBV2 and J usage is TRBJ2-3, with 11 nucleotides matching TRBD2. V lost 11 bases, J lost 2 bases, and 3 bases stayed unmatched. Looked up from germline, CDR1 is SNHLY and CDR2 is FYNNEI. The CDR3 extends over 13 amino acids. This CDR3 reads CAGTSGNTDTQYF. CDR3 bases: TGTGCCGGGACTAGCGGAAACACAGATACGCAGTATTTT.

Of note for this clone: Distinct nucleotide sequences in the sample also encode this CDR3. J is TRBJ1-5 and V is TRBV19; D uncertain. The CDR3 runs 13 residues. V was cut by 3 bases and J by 2 bases, with 5 bases left in between. Germline assignment: CDR1 LNHDA and CDR2 SQIVND (reference sequence). The CDR3 DNA reads as TGTGCCAGTAGTATTAGAGGCAATCAGCCCCAGCATTTT. This gives the protein CASSIRGNQPQHF.

The chain employs TRBV15 and TRBJ2-1, with D possibly being TRBD2 (6 bases). Trimming removed 4 bases from V and 7 bases from J, with 14 bases in between. CDR3 length equals 14 residues. Per the germline V gene, CDR1 is LNHNV and CDR2 is YYDKDF (reference sequence). This chain's CDR3 is CATSIGGDGNEQFF. CDR3 DNA: TGTGCCACCAGCATCGGGGGAGACGGGAATGAGCAGTTCTTC.

This chain joins TRBV7-8 and TRBJ2-5; 9 bases align to TRBD2. Germline CDR1 reads SGHVS; CDR2 reads FQNEAQ. This CDR3 spans 16 amino acids. Trimming took 5 bases from V and 0 from J; bases not matched to a gene: 7. The CDR3 DNA sequence: TGTGCCAGCAGCGCTCGACTAGCGGAGTACCAAGAGACCCAGTACTTC. Translating gives CASSARLAEYQETQYF. Supplemented by reference TRBV7-8 and TRBJ2-5, the full variable domain reads GAGVSQSPRYKVAKRGQDVALRCDPISGHVSLFWYQQALGQGPEFLTYFQNEAQLDKSGLPSDRFFAERPEGSVSTLKIQRTQQEDSAVYLCASSARLAEYQETQYFGPGTRLLVL.

CDR3 loop: CARSLVGLAPANTGELFF. CDR3 coding DNA: TGTGCCAGAAGCTTGGTGGGACTAGCGCCCGCGAACACCGGGGAGCTGTTTTTT. The J gene is TRBJ2-2, the V gene TRBV5-3; TRBD2 matches 10 bases. TRBV5-3 is given ORF status, its function remaining uncertain. The CDR3 is made up of 18 amino acids. The J segment lost 0 bases and the V segment lost 0 bases, leaving 5 bases of the junction unmatched.

V gene TRBV7-6 combines with J gene TRBJ2-7, with 15 bases that match TRBD2. The ends lost 5 bases at V and 2 bases at J; junction bases unmatched: 4. Germline V CDR1 and CDR2: SGHVS, FNYEAQ. The CDR3 consists of 16 residues. The CDR3 DNA sequence: TGTGCCAGCAGCGGGTGGACTAGCGGGAGGGCCTACGAGCAGTACTTC. As protein: CASSGWTSGRAYEQYF.

The chain links TRBV27 to TRBJ2-1; tentative D call: TRBD2 (6 bases). V lost 4 bases and J lost 0, with 10 bases in between. Germline V gene data show CDR1 as MNHEY and CDR2 as SMNVEV (reference sequence). The CDR3 is 15 amino acids. The CDR3 loop reads CASSWLAISYNEQFF. DNA of the CDR3: TGTGCCAGCAGTTGGCTAGCGATCTCCTACAATGAGCAGTTCTTC.

The V gene is TRBV5-6, the J gene TRBJ2-3; 8 bases agree with TRBD2. This CDR3 is built from 14 residues. From germline, CDR1 is SGHDT and CDR2 YYEEEE. After removal of 5 bases from V and 2 bases from J, the junction contained 4 bases not matched to a gene. The CDR3 sequence: CASSQLAATDTQYF. The CDR3 bases are TGTGCCAGCAGTCAACTAGCGGCCACAGATACGCAGTATTTT. Using reference TRBV5-6 and TRBJ2-3 for the parts outside the CDR3, the full variable domain is DAGVTQSPTHLIKTRGQQVTLRCSPKSGHDTVSWYQQALGQGPQFIFQYYEEEERQRGNFPDRFSGHQFPNYSSELNVNALLLGDSALYLCASSQLAATDTQYFGPGTRLTVL.

This chain uses TRBV3-1 (or the pseudogene TRBV3-2) with TRBJ1-1; maybe TRBD1 (6 bases). Trimming took off 4 bases at V and 5 bases at J, with 17 bases between the two ends. There are 15 residues in the CDR3. The V gene's germline CDR1 is LGHDT and CDR2 YNNKEL (reference sequence). The CDR3 reads CASSPPGGPGTEAFF. CDR3 coding DNA: TGTGCCAGCAGCCCGCCGGGGGGGCCAGGAACTGAAGCTTTCTTT.

The rearrangement links TRBV6-5 to TRBJ2-7, with TRBD2 identical over 8 bases. After removal of 4 bases from V and 6 bases from J, the junction contained 8 bases not matched to a gene. The CDR3 runs to 14 residues. Germline V gene data show CDR1 as MNHEY and CDR2 as SVGAGI. The CDR3 is CASSSGLASGEQYF. CDR3 DNA: TGTGCCAGCAGTTCCGGACTAGCATCCGGCGAGCAGTACTTC.

This chain joins TRBV5-1 and TRBJ1-2; D possibly corresponds to TRBD1 (5 bases). V dropped 4 bases and J dropped 6 bases, with 13 bases sitting between them. Germline V CDR1 and CDR2: SGHRS, YFSETQ. The length of the CDR3 is 13 residues. The CDR3 bases are TGCGCCAGCAGCGACACAGGCGGTAATGGCTACACCTTC. It encodes CASSDTGGNGYTF.

The J gene is TRBJ2-4, the V gene TRBV3-1 (or the pseudogene TRBV3-2); tentative D call: TRBD2 (5 bases). There are 18 residues in the CDR3. The V end was cut by 1 base, the J end by 6 bases, with 22 bases between. Germline values: CDR1 LGHDT, CDR2 YNNKEL (reference sequence). CDR3 residues: CASSQGVATWLGINIQYF. The CDR3 region has the DNA TGTGCCAGCAGCCAAGGGGTAGCGACCTGGCTGGGTATAAACATTCAGTACTTC.

The chain links TRBV9 to TRBJ2-2; TRBD2 is a possible D gene (6 bases). Trimming removed 3 bases from V and 5 bases from J, with 17 bases in between. The CDR3 contains 16 residues. Germline V gene lookup returns CDR1 SGDLS and CDR2 YYNGEE. CDR3 region: CASSAAWAGRTGELFF. The CDR3 nucleotides are TGTGCCAGCAGCGCAGCGTGGGCGGGGAGGACCGGGGAGCTGTTTTTT.

The gene calls are TRBV4-1 and TRBJ2-1, with TRBD2 matching over 7 bases. J was trimmed by 5 bases and V by 0 bases; bases with no gene match: 4. The germline gives CDR1 MGHRA, CDR2 YSYEKL. The CDR3 covers 15 residues. Here the CDR3 reads CASSQDWTSDNEQFF. Written as DNA, the CDR3 is TGCGCCAGCAGCCAAGATTGGACTAGTGACAATGAGCAGTTCTTC.

The gene calls are TRBV28 and TRBJ2-7, with 7 bases matching TRBD1. Germline V lookup: CDR1 MDHEN, CDR2 SYDVKM. The CDR3 runs to 15 residues. The V and J ends lost 3 bases and 3 bases, in that order; junction bases with no gene match: 8. CDR3 coding DNA: TGTGCCAGCAGTTTGGGGAGAGGGGACAGCTACGAGCAGTACGTC. This gives the protein CASSLGRGDSYEQYV.

The CDR3 loop reads CASRGGAGVSVDTQYF. The CDR3 bases are TGTGCCAGCCGGGGGGGAGCGGGAGTCTCGGTAGATACGCAGTATTTT. The V call is TRBV5-4, the J call TRBJ2-3, with 8 bases fitting TRBD2. The CDR3 runs 16 residues. Germline V CDR1 and CDR2: SGHNT, YYREEE (reference sequence). V shed 7 bases and J 5 bases; nucleotides not matched to a gene: 15.

The rearrangement uses TRBV7-9 and TRBJ2-2, with D unclear. V lost 2 bases, J lost 5 bases, and 15 bases lay in between. The CDR3 has 16 residues. The germline V gene encodes CDR1 SEHNR and CDR2 FQNEAQ (reference sequence). CDR3 bases: TGTGCCAGCAGCTTATTTCTGACACCCCTAACCGGGGAGCTGTTTTTT. Translated, it gives CASSLFLTPLTGELFF.

This sequence joins TRBV15 and TRBJ1-5; D is uncertain. The CDR3 has 15 amino acids. V was clipped by 0 bases and J by 5 bases, with 11 bases between them. Germline V gives CDR1 LNHNV, CDR2 YYDKDF (reference sequence). The chain's CDR3 is CATSRDAGQDQPQHF. Written as DNA, the CDR3 is TGTGCCACCAGCAGAGATGCTGGCCAGGATCAGCCCCAGCATTTT.

This chain links TRBV13 with TRBJ1-1; no clear D. The CDR3 contains 12 residues. Trimming left V 5 bases short and J 5 bases short, with 9 bases between. Germline V gene sequence: CDR1 PRHDT, CDR2 FYEKMQ (reference sequence). This chain's CDR3 is CASSMSGTEAFF. The CDR3 DNA reads as TGTGCCAGCAGCATGTCAGGTACTGAAGCTTTCTTT.

This clone was recorded only once. V is TRBV19 and J is TRBJ2-5, with a possible D match to TRBD1 (6 bases). The V and J ends lost 6 bases and 1 base respectively, with 12 bases between them. Germline CDR1 and CDR2: LNHDA and SQIVND (reference sequence). The CDR3 is made up of 14 amino acids. The CDR3 protein is CASSPTGVQETQYF. CDR3 DNA: TGTGCCAGTAGCCCGACAGGAGTCCAAGAGACCCAGTACTTC.

This clone was counted between two and nine times. At one end the junction does not follow the germline gene, possibly because of a read error. The rearrangement links TRBV7-9 to TRBJ2-1; TRBD2 aligns across 7 bases. CDR3 length: 18 amino acids. The germline gives CDR1 SEHNR, CDR2 FQNEAQ (reference sequence). The CDR3 coding sequence is TGTGCCAGCCGCTTCGGGGGTGGGGGAGGGAGTAGTCTCAATGAGCAGTTCTTC. This translates into CASRFGGGGGSSLNEQFF.

The gene calls are TRBV9 and TRBJ2-7; TRBD2 aligns across 8 bases. The V segment lost 2 bases and the J segment 5 bases; nucleotides outside the gene matches: 6. The germline V gene has CDR1 SGDLS and CDR2 YYNGEE. The CDR3 length is 14 residues. The CDR3 here is CASSVSGSVDEQYF. The CDR3 nucleotides read TGTGCCAGCAGCGTGAGCGGGAGTGTCGACGAGCAGTACTTC.

The chain employs TRBV27 and TRBJ1-1; D may be TRBD1 (6 bases). Per the germline V gene, CDR1 is MNHEY and CDR2 is SMNVEV (reference sequence). V lost 3 bases to trimming and J lost 0 bases, with 8 bases between them. The CDR3 is 14 amino acids. The CDR3 nucleotides are TGTGCCAGCAGTTTCAACAGGGTGAACACTGAAGCTTTCTTT. Its protein is CASSFNRVNTEAFF.